This is a list of T cell receptor beta chains from one sample in a study of regulatory T cells in long-lasting Graves disease. TCRdb ran MiXCR on the multiplex PCR reads and lists one entry per CDR3 protein. The table has 350,000 to 500,000 distinct CDR3 sequences, 21% seen once; the top ten hold 14%. The sequenced sample was peripheral blood mononuclear cells (PBMCs), obtained when the disease was refractory, from a patient treated with antithyroid drugs. These receptors all come from a female donor with Graves disease. Both conserved end residues are part of each CDR3. The D gene is left open where the match is weak. Where a row states a size, it is once, few, many or the class of an expanded clone; other rows omit it.

TGTGCCAGCAGTCCCGCGCTCCCTACCTACGAGCAGTACTTC CASSPALPTYEQYF few TRBJ2-7 NA TRBV27
TGTGCCAGCAGCTTAGGACCGGGACAGCTACAAGAGACCCAGTACTTC CASSLGPGQLQETQYF few TRBJ2-5 TRBD1 TRBV28
TGCAGCGTTCGGGACAGGGGAATAGGCGAGCAGTACTTC CSVRDRGIGEQYF few TRBJ2-7 TRBD1 TRBV29-1
TGCGCCAGCAGCGACCACCTGAGGGCCTACGAGCAGTACTTC CASSDHLRAYEQYF few TRBJ2-7 NA TRBV5-1
TGTGCCAGCAGTACCGGCAGGCCCCCCTCTGGGGCCAACGTCCTGACTTTC CASSTGRPPSGANVLTF NA TRBJ2-6 NA TRBV11-2
TGTGCCAGCAGCTTAGTCCTAACCTACAATTCACCCCTCCACTTT CASSLVLTYNSPLHF many TRBJ1-6 NA TRBV11-2
TGTGCCAGCAGTTTACTCTCGGGGGGTGAGGAAAAACTGTTTTTT CASSLLSGGEEKLFF NA TRBJ1-4 NA TRBV27
TGTGCCAGCAGTGACTCCGACAGGGTGGGCGAGCAGTACTTC CASSDSDRVGEQYF few TRBJ2-7 TRBD1 TRBV25-1
TGTGCCTGGGAAGTTGGGATGAACACTGAAGCTTTCTTT CAWEVGMNTEAFF NA TRBJ1-1 NA TRBV30
TGCAGCGGCGACGCGGGACCTATGGAGACCCAGTACTTC CSGDAGPMETQYF many TRBJ2-5 NA TRBV29-1
TGCAGCGTTGAGGGGGGACAGGGGGGGAACACCGGGGAGCTGTTTTTT CSVEGGQGGNTGELFF few TRBJ2-2 TRBD1 TRBV29-1
TGCAGCGTTCTCCCGGGGGACGGAGGGTATGGCTACACCTTC CSVLPGDGGYGYTF NA TRBJ1-2 NA TRBV29-1
TGTGCCAGTAATCCCGGGACTAGCGGGAGTTACGAGCAGTACTTC CASNPGTSGSYEQYF NA TRBJ2-7 TRBD2 TRBV19